These 25 T cell receptor beta chains came from one sample sequenced in a study of cytomegalovirus exposure and HLA in healthy donors. The PCR was carried out with 60 Vbeta primers and 13 Jbeta primers. Some clones are missing from TCRdb's copy, which holds only in-frame ones; the method was immunoSEQ multiplex PCR. The sample holds 65,000 to 100,000 clones, around 75% seen once. Sequencing was carried out using PBMCs. The receptor source for this set is a woman in her 40s in good health and CMV-seropositive.

This clone was seen a handful of times. The chain is built from TRBV27 and TRBJ2-7; 13 bases are a match to TRBD2. Germline V CDR1 and CDR2: MNHEY, SMNVEV (reference sequence). The CDR3 is made up of 19 amino acids. V shed 6 bases, J shed 3 bases, and the junction held 17 bases outside the gene matches. Here the CDR3 DNA reads TGTGCCAGCAGCGCGACGGGACTAGCGGGACTCAAAGGGCTCTACGAGCAGTACTTC. Translation gives CASSATGLAGLKGLYEQYF.

This clone has more than one count but fewer than ten. This chain joins TRBV4-3 and TRBJ1-1, with 9 bases matching TRBD1. Trimming cost V 3 bases and J 4 bases; bases outside gene matches: 6. The CDR3 covers 15 residues. Per germline, CDR1 LGHNA and CDR2 YSLEER. The CDR3, as DNA: TGCGCCAGCAGCCACAGACGGGACAGGGCCACTGAAGCTTTCTTT. As protein: CASSHRRDRATEAFF.

The chain has TRBV4-2 and TRBJ2-5; D is unclear. Germline-derived CDR1 and CDR2 are LGHNA and YNFKEQ. The CDR3 has 13 residues. V was trimmed by 4 bases and J by 2 bases, leaving 8 bases between them. The CDR3 is CASSLGLQETQYF. The DNA for the CDR3 is TGTGCCAGCAGCCTCGGGTTACAAGAGACCCAGTACTTC.

About this clone: At one end the junction does not follow the germline gene, possibly because of a read error. The CDR3 reads CAGSWDFNNEQFF. In DNA, the CDR3 is TGTGCCGGCAGCTGGGACTTTAACAATGAGCAGTTCTTC. The chain recombines TRBV7-6 with TRBJ2-1, with D perhaps TRBD2 (6 bases). CDR3 length equals 13 residues. Germline V gene lookup returns CDR1 SGHVS and CDR2 FNYEAQ.

The chain employs TRBV7-2 and TRBJ1-5, with D unresolved. Germline V CDR1 and CDR2: SGHTA, FQGNSA. The CDR3 has 14 amino acids. The V end lost 1 base, the J end lost 1 base, and 5 bases lay between the germline ends. DNA of the CDR3: TGTGCCAGCAGCTTAGACCAGAGCAATCAGCCCCAGCATTTT. Translating it yields CASSLDQSNQPQHF.

This clone was observed a few times. This chain links TRBV25-1 with TRBJ1-1, with no clear D. V was pared by 6 bases and J by 2 bases, with 10 bases between. CDR1 is MGHDK and CDR2 is SYGVNS in the germline V gene. This CDR3 has 13 residues. The CDR3 DNA follows: TGTGCCAGCAGGGGCCCACGAAACACTGAAGCTTTCTTT. Amino acids: CASRGPRNTEAFF.

The V call is TRBV27, the J call TRBJ2-1, with 9 bases identical to TRBD2. V lost 5 bases and J lost 6; bases outside the gene matches: 8. The CDR3 consists of 15 residues. Germline V gene lookup returns CDR1 MNHEY and CDR2 SMNVEV (reference sequence). Written as DNA, the CDR3 is TGTGCCAGCAGTCCGCCGGGACTAGCTGGCAATGAGCAGTTCTTC. This gives the protein CASSPPGLAGNEQFF.

In its sample, this clone was seen once. The chain employs TRBV27 and TRBJ1-1, with a tentative D call TRBD1 (6 bases). Per the germline V gene, CDR1 is MNHEY and CDR2 is SMNVEV (reference sequence). The CDR3 covers 12 residues. The ends were cut back, 6 bases at V and 10 bases at J, with 15 bases in the middle. The CDR3 bases are TGTGCCAGCAGGGCGCAGGGGCAGGGAGCTTTCTTT. Its translation is CASRAQGQGAFF.

The chain recombines TRBV5-6 with TRBJ2-2; 8 bases map to TRBD1. Looked up from germline, CDR1 is SGHDT and CDR2 is YYEEEE. The CDR3 has 16 residues. Trimming removed 0 bases from V and 2 bases from J; junction bases left unmatched: 3. The CDR3 loop reads CASSLAGQANTGELFF. DNA of the CDR3: TGTGCCAGCAGCTTGGCGGGACAGGCCAACACCGGGGAGCTGTTTTTT.

The chain has TRBV7-2 and TRBJ1-1; the D is unclear. This CDR3 spans 16 amino acids. Germline V lookup: CDR1 SGHTA, CDR2 FQGNSA. With 4 bases removed from V and 0 bases from J, the gap between germline ends came to 15 bases. This CDR3 is CASSSSSGLLNTEAFF. CDR3 bases: TGTGCCAGCAGCTCTTCTTCCGGACTCTTGAACACTGAAGCTTTCTTT.

The rearrangement joins TRBV6-4 to TRBJ2-7; TRBD2 is a possible D gene (6 bases). In germline, CDR1 is MRHNA, CDR2 SNTAGT. There are 18 residues in the CDR3. V lost 4 bases and J 2 bases, leaving 24 bases between the germline ends. Here the CDR3 reads CASSGPLPWGSGPYEQYF. The CDR3 nucleotides are TGTGCCAGCAGTGGACCCTTGCCTTGGGGTAGCGGACCCTACGAGCAGTACTTC.

The CDR3 loop reads CASSRDRVGSYEQYF. CDR3 bases: TGTGCCAGCAGCCGCGACAGGGTGGGCTCCTACGAGCAGTACTTC. The chain is built from TRBV7-2 and TRBJ2-7, with 7 positions matching TRBD1. Germline loops: CDR1 SGHTA, CDR2 FQGNSA. J was trimmed by 0 bases and V by 5 bases; bases with no gene match: 7. The CDR3 consists of 15 residues.

V gene TRBV9 combines with J gene TRBJ2-1; 10 bases line up with TRBD2. V trimming: 2 bases; J trimming: 10 bases; junction bases outside the gene matches: 12. The CDR3 has 16 amino acids. Germline values: CDR1 SGDLS, CDR2 YYNGEE. The CDR3 DNA sequence: TGTGCCAGCAGCGTCCTCGGGACTAGCGCCGCCGGGGAGCAGTTCTTC. Amino acids: CASSVLGTSAAGEQFF.

The CDR3 region has the DNA TGCGCCAGCAGCCAAGGTGTAACAGAAAAATTTGGCTACACCTTC. It yields the protein CASSQGVTEKFGYTF. The rearrangement links TRBV4-3 to TRBJ1-2; D remains unclear. Germline assignment: CDR1 LGHNA and CDR2 YSLEER. Trimming cost V 1 base and J 7 bases, with 16 bases left between them. The CDR3 is made up of 15 amino acids.

This chain connects TRBV4-3 to TRBJ1-3; tentatively, D is TRBD1 (5 bases). The CDR3 loop spans 14 amino acids. V shed 4 bases and J shed 6 bases, with 13 bases lying between them. The germline V gene has CDR1 LGHNA and CDR2 YSLEER. CDR3 DNA sequence: TGCGCCAGCAGCCCCGGGGGTCCGGAAAACACCATATATTTT. Translated: CASSPGGPENTIYF.

The chain joins TRBV9 to TRBJ1-1, with 8 nucleotides matching TRBD1. Germline CDR1 and CDR2: SGDLS and YYNGEE. V lost 7 bases, J lost 8 bases, and 7 bases stayed unmatched. The length of the CDR3 is 12 residues. CDR3 coding DNA: TGTGCCAGCGGAATGGGGGACAGGGAAGCTTTCTTT. Translation gives CASGMGDREAFF.

The rearrangement joins TRBV7-2 to TRBJ2-1, with TRBD1 matching 9 bases. Per the germline V gene, CDR1 is SGHTA and CDR2 is FQGNSA. The CDR3 contains 15 residues. V trimming: 6 bases; J trimming: 8 bases; junction bases outside the gene matches: 11. The CDR3 spells CASRPGQGRGHEQFF. The CDR3 nucleotides read TGTGCCAGCAGACCCGGACAGGGGAGGGGCCATGAGCAGTTCTTC.

The J gene is TRBJ2-3, the V gene TRBV11-1, with TRBD2 identical over 12 bases. This CDR3 region has 16 residues. Germline V CDR1 and CDR2: SGHAT, FQDESV (reference sequence). V lost 3 bases, J lost 2 bases, and 3 bases stayed unmatched. CDR3 sequence (DNA): TGTGCCAGCAGCTTGACTAGCGGGAGCTCCACAGATACGCAGTATTTT. Protein sequence: CASSLTSGSSTDTQYF.

The chain combines TRBV30 with TRBJ1-5, with 10 bases matching TRBD1. Germline V gives CDR1 GTSNPN, CDR2 SVGIG (reference sequence). The CDR3 is made up of 18 amino acids. Trimming took 2 bases from V and 3 from J; bases not matched to a gene: 13. CDR3 sequence reads: CAWSSWNRDRGDNQPQHF. CDR3 DNA: TGTGCCTGGAGTAGCTGGAACCGGGACAGGGGAGACAATCAGCCCCAGCATTTT.

The CDR3 loop reads CASRPGQGIGTQYF. The CDR3 DNA follows: TGTGCCAGCAGGCCCGGGCAGGGGATCGGGACCCAGTACTTC. The V call is TRBV2, the J call TRBJ2-5; TRBD1 might be the D (6 bases). From germline, CDR1 is SNHLY and CDR2 FYNNEI. The CDR3 covers 14 residues. The V end lost 6 bases, the J end lost 7 bases, and 18 bases lay between the germline ends.

This chain joins TRBV30 and TRBJ1-2; 10 nucleotides align to TRBD1. This CDR3 contains 12 residues. V shed 3 bases, J shed 7 bases, and the junction held 2 bases outside the gene matches. Germline V gene sequence: CDR1 GTSNPN, CDR2 SVGIG (reference sequence). The CDR3 sequence is CAWRDRGGGYTF. The CDR3 nucleotides read TGTGCCTGGAGGGACAGGGGGGGTGGCTACACCTTC. Variable domain in full (rest from reference TRBV30 and TRBJ1-2): SQTIHQWPATLVQPVGSPLSLECTVEGTSNPNLYWYRQAAGRGLQLLFYSVGIGQISSEVPQNLSASRPQDRQFILSSKKLLLSDSGFYLCAWRDRGGGYTFGSGTRLTVV.

The V call is TRBV7-3, the J call TRBJ2-3; 7 nucleotides match TRBD1. The CDR3 totals 14 residues. Losses at the gene ends were 0 bases for V and 5 bases for J; bases not matched to a gene: 2. Germline V lookup: CDR1 SGHTA, CDR2 FQGTGA. In DNA, the CDR3 is TGTGCCAGCAGCTTAACGAGGGGGCAAGATACGCAGTATTTT. It yields the protein CASSLTRGQDTQYF.

The chain joins TRBV7-6 to TRBJ2-7, with D possibly TRBD2 on 6 matching bases. CDR1 is SGHVS and CDR2 is FNYEAQ in the germline V gene. This CDR3 region has 14 residues. Deletions cut 0 bases from V and 6 bases from J, with 12 bases between. CDR3 sequence reads: CASSLAGGGSEQYF. CDR3 sequence (DNA): TGTGCCAGCAGCTTAGCGGGTGGAGGGAGCGAGCAGTACTTC.

A few counts support this clone. The chain couples TRBV4-3 to TRBJ1-5; D perhaps matches TRBD1 (6 bases). CDR3 length equals 17 residues. The germline gives CDR1 LGHNA, CDR2 YSLEER. Trimming removed 0 bases from V and 6 bases from J, with 18 bases in between. DNA of the CDR3: TGCGCCAGCAGCCAAGACTCCCGGCAGGGGCGAGGTCAGCCCCAGCATTTT. Its protein product is CASSQDSRQGRGQPQHF.

The V and J genes are TRBV6-5 and TRBJ1-2; TRBD1 matches at 8 bases. Germline V gives CDR1 MNHEY, CDR2 SVGAGI. V lost 4 bases and J lost 1; bases outside the gene matches: 5. The CDR3 extends over 15 amino acids. The CDR3 here is CASSSRGRDNYGYTF. The DNA for the CDR3 is TGTGCCAGCAGTTCCAGGGGGCGGGATAACTATGGCTACACCTTC.